The clone carrying this TCR beta chain has ten or more counts. Its matching antigen is unknown. J gave up 4 bases and V 0 bases, and 6 bases lay outside the gene matches. Germline CDR1 is MDHEN and CDR2 is SYDVKM. The CDR3 is 17 amino acids. Researchers barred patients who had uncontrolled infection, other autoimmune disease, pregnancy or lactation. The source material, RNA transcripts, was used to amplify TCR beta CDR3 regions. TCR CDR3 underwent first-round RT-PCR with the HTBI primer set. TCRdb processed the multiplex PCR reads anew with MiXCR; each CDR3 protein has one entry. This table has hundreds of thousands of distinct CDR3 sequences, around 13% appearing once. The data stem from a study of T cells in Graves' hyperthyroidism and ophthalmopathy. The overall study: Peripheral blood was drawn at first diagnosis, prior to all treatment.

Study-wide findings and caveats: The blood repertoire included most of the expanded thyroid clonotypes above 0.001.

The sequence was collected from a woman between 45 and 65 years old with Graves' ophthalmopathy. Input material: blood. The chain links TRBV28 to TRBJ2-1; 10 bases line up with TRBD2. CDR3 sequence: CASSLWVAGGIYNEQFF. As DNA, the CDR3 is TGTGCCAGCAGTTTATGGGTAGCGGGAGGTATTTACAATGAGCAGTTCTTC.